These T cell receptor beta chains were read from a single sample in a study of blood T cells in healthy people across ages. TCRdb independently ran MiXCR on the 5' RACE reads; one entry per CDR3 protein. The sample has 600,000 or so distinct CDR3 sequences, 25% to 30% seen once; the top ten hold approximately 14%. The sequencing input was blood. Receptor source: a woman aged 80 or over in good health. CDR3s include the opening cysteine and the closing phenylalanine or tryptophan. Each record gives: V gene, clone size, CDR3 length, J gene, D gene, CDR3 protein, CDR3 DNA. A D gene is named only where the DNA matches it firmly. A row's size may be missing; if present it is once, few, many or a size class.

V: TRBV12-3/TRBV12-4
size: once
length: 14
J: TRBJ1-2
D: NA
CDR3: CASSPTTPSYGYTF
DNA: TGTGCCAGCAGTCCAACAACCCCCAGCTATGGCTACACCTTC

V: TRBV4-3
size: few
length: 19
J: TRBJ2-3
D: TRBD2
CDR3: CASSHAIDGGLAGDDTQYF
DNA: TGCGCCAGCAGCCATGCCATAGATGGGGGGCTAGCGGGAGATGATACGCAGTATTTT

V: TRBV20-1
size: many
length: 16
J: TRBJ2-7
D: TRBD1
CDR3: CSAVLRTGGRTYEQYF
DNA: TGCAGTGCAGTTCTGAGGACAGGGGGACGTACCTACGAGCAGTACTTC

V: TRBV15
size: many
length: 16
J: TRBJ2-3
D: NA
CDR3: CATSRSPEASTDTQYF
DNA: TGTGCCACCAGCAGATCCCCGGAGGCTAGCACAGATACGCAGTATTTT

V: TRBV5-1
size: NA
length: 17
J: TRBJ2-1
D: TRBD2
CDR3: CASSYSGGKSSYNEQFF
DNA: TGCGCCAGCAGCTACAGCGGGGGGAAGAGCTCCTACAATGAGCAGTTCTTC

V: TRBV4-1
size: many
length: 19
J: TRBJ1-2
D: NA
CDR3: CASSQKEAGTFPSNYGYTF
DNA: TGCGCCAGCAGCCAAAAAGAGGCCGGGACATTTCCATCAAACTATGGCTACACCTTC

V: TRBV6-2/TRBV6-3
size: NA
length: 13
J: TRBJ2-1
D: NA
CDR3: CASSYFGSNEQFF
DNA: TGTGCCAGCAGTTACTTTGGGAGCAATGAGCAGTTCTTC

V: TRBV4-2
size: NA
length: 15
J: TRBJ1-1
D: NA
CDR3: CASSQGLRGNTEAFF
DNA: TGTGCCAGCAGCCAGGGTCTTAGGGGGAACACTGAAGCTTTCTTT

V: TRBV6-5
size: once
length: 14
J: TRBJ1-1
D: NA
CDR3: CASSYSVERLETFF
DNA: TGTGCCAGCAGTTACTCGGTGGAACGCCTTGAAACTTTCTTT

V: TRBV20-1
size: many
length: 14
J: TRBJ1-5
D: TRBD1
CDR3: CSASPTGGFQPQHF
DNA: TGCAGTGCTAGCCCGACAGGGGGGTTTCAGCCCCAGCATTTT

V: TRBV30
size: NA
length: 11
J: TRBJ1-2
D: NA
CDR3: CASHGDKGYTF
DNA: TGCGCCTCGCACGGGGACAAGGGCTACACCTTC

V: TRBV6-5
size: many
length: 13
J: TRBJ1-1
D: NA
CDR3: CASSYPGRFEAFF
DNA: TGTGCCAGCAGTTACCCCGGCAGGTTTGAAGCTTTCTTT

V: TRBV3-1
size: NA
length: 17
J: TRBJ2-5
D: NA
CDR3: CASSQDTGTGSCNEQYF
DNA: TGTGCCAGCAGCCAAGATACGGGAACGGGCTCCTGCAATGAGCAGTACTTC

V: TRBV7-2
size: many
length: 13
J: TRBJ2-5
D: TRBD2
CDR3: CASSQSGRETQYF
DNA: TGTGCCAGCAGCCAGAGCGGGAGAGAGACCCAGTACTTC

V: TRBV6-6
size: few
length: 12
J: TRBJ2-4
D: NA
CDR3: CASSYREAIQYF
DNA: TGTGCCAGCAGTTACAGGGAGGCCATTCAGTACTTC

V: TRBV5-1
size: few
length: 17
J: TRBJ2-3
D: TRBD2
CDR3: CASRDLLAGGSTDTQYF
DNA: TGCGCCAGCAGGGACTTACTAGCGGGGGGTAGCACAGATACGCAGTATTTT

V: TRBV27
size: NA
length: 16
J: TRBJ1-1
D: TRBD1
CDR3: CASIKRSGTENTEAFF
DNA: TGTGCCAGCATAAAGCGTTCAGGGACAGAAAACACTGAAGCTTTCTTT

V: TRBV18
size: many
length: 14
J: TRBJ2-3
D: NA
CDR3: CASSPVDGTDTQYF
DNA: TGTGCCAGCTCACCGGTGGACGGAACAGATACGCAGTATTTT

V: TRBV13
size: many
length: 18
J: TRBJ2-3
D: TRBD2
CDR3: CASSEGLAGGTRTDTQYF
DNA: TGTGCCAGCAGCGAGGGACTAGCGGGGGGGACCCGCACAGATACGCAGTATTTT

V: TRBV7-2
size: once
length: 16
J: TRBJ2-1
D: TRBD2
CDR3: CASSLRSGAYQETQFF
DNA: TGTGCCAGCAGCTTACGTAGCGGGGCGTACCAGGAGACCCAGTTCTTC

V: TRBV6-1
size: many
length: 14
J: TRBJ2-7
D: NA
CDR3: CASSASGGSYEQYF
DNA: TGTGCCAGCAGCGCCTCTGGGGGATCCTACGAGCAGTACTTC

V: TRBV6-1
size: many
length: 14
J: TRBJ2-4
D: TRBD1
CDR3: CASNRDRESNIQYF
DNA: TGTGCCAGCAATCGGGACAGGGAGTCGAACATTCAGTACTTC

V: TRBV30
size: few
length: 14
J: TRBJ1-1
D: NA
CDR3: CAWSRTIKGTEAFF
DNA: TGTGCCTGGAGTCGAACTATTAAGGGCACTGAAGCTTTCTTT

V: TRBV5-6
size: few
length: 16
J: TRBJ2-5
D: NA
CDR3: CASSLVPGVGQETQYF
DNA: TGTGCCAGCAGCTTGGTTCCGGGTGTCGGACAAGAGACCCAGTACTTC

V: TRBV7-2
size: large
length: 16
J: TRBJ2-7
D: NA
CDR3: CASSLGRSLSSYEQYF
DNA: TGTGCCAGCAGCTTGGGTCGGTCCTTGAGCTCCTACGAGCAGTACTTC

V: TRBV4-1
size: few
length: 15
J: TRBJ1-4
D: NA
CDR3: CASSQGAGSDEKLFF
DNA: TGCGCCAGCAGCCAAGGGGCAGGTTCTGATGAAAAACTGTTTTTT

V: TRBV6-2/TRBV6-3
size: NA
length: 13
J: TRBJ1-4
D: NA
CDR3: CASSRGGLEKLFF
DNA: TGTGCCAGCAGCCGTGGTGGTCTGGAAAAACTGTTTTTT

V: TRBV5-1
size: few
length: 16
J: TRBJ2-3
D: NA
CDR3: CASSLAGGASADTQYF
DNA: TGCGCCAGCAGCCTGGCTGGAGGAGCCAGCGCAGATACGCAGTATTTT

V: TRBV6-1
size: many
length: 13
J: TRBJ1-2
D: TRBD1
CDR3: CASGIRTGYGYTF
DNA: TGTGCCAGTGGGATAAGGACAGGCTATGGCTACACCTTC

V: TRBV20-1
size: many
length: 15
J: TRBJ2-1
D: TRBD2
CDR3: CSARVGRGSYNEQFF
DNA: TGCAGTGCTAGAGTGGGGCGGGGGTCCTACAATGAGCAGTTCTTC

V: TRBV28
size: few
length: 15
J: TRBJ1-5
D: NA
CDR3: CASSSPWGSGQPQHF
DNA: TGTGCCAGCAGTTCCCCCTGGGGGAGCGGTCAGCCCCAGCATTTT

V: TRBV7-2
size: many
length: 13
J: TRBJ2-3
D: NA
CDR3: CASTLVGTQMQYF
DNA: TGTGCCAGCACCTTGGTCGGAACCCAGATGCAGTATTTT

V: TRBV2
size: NA
length: 16
J: TRBJ2-2
D: TRBD2
CDR3: CASTTVAGGPAGELFF
DNA: TGTGCCAGCACCACGGTAGCGGGGGGGCCCGCCGGGGAGCTGTTTTTT

V: TRBV18
size: NA
length: 14
J: TRBJ2-7
D: TRBD1
CDR3: CASQDRGLMGEQYF
DNA: TGTGCCAGCCAAGACAGGGGCCTTATGGGCGAGCAGTACTTC

V: TRBV5-1
size: few
length: 14
J: TRBJ2-5
D: NA
CDR3: CASSPGASTHEQYF
DNA: TGCGCCAGCAGCCCTGGGGCTAGCACCCATGAGCAGTACTTC

V: TRBV20-1
size: many
length: 11
J: TRBJ2-3
D: NA
CDR3: CSAIGADTQYF
DNA: TGCAGTGCTATTGGGGCAGATACGCAGTATTTT

V: TRBV6-5
size: many
length: 15
J: TRBJ2-1
D: TRBD1
CDR3: CASRSSGDRGNEQFF
DNA: TGTGCCAGCAGGAGCTCCGGGGACAGGGGTAATGAGCAGTTCTTC

V: TRBV12-3/TRBV12-4
size: NA
length: 14
J: TRBJ2-3
D: NA
CDR3: CASSDRVSTDMQYF
DNA: TGTGCCAGCAGTGACCGAGTGAGCACAGATATGCAGTATTTT

V: TRBV4-3
size: NA
length: 14
J: TRBJ2-5
D: NA
CDR3: CASSPRVGPNEQYF
DNA: TGCGCCAGCAGCCCCCGAGTCGGACCCAATGAGCAGTACTTC

V: TRBV20-1
size: NA
length: 14
J: TRBJ2-3
D: NA
CDR3: CSARLDGYTDTQYF
DNA: TGCAGTGCTAGACTGGACGGATACACAGATACGCAGTATTTT

V: TRBV11-2
size: NA
length: 16
J: TRBJ1-1
D: NA
CDR3: CASSSRQTTANTEAFF
DNA: TGTGCCAGCAGCTCCCGGCAGACGACAGCGAACACTGAAGCTTTCTTT

V: TRBV11-2
size: NA
length: 15
J: TRBJ2-3
D: TRBD2
CDR3: CASSSSGGPVDTQYF
DNA: TGTGCCAGCAGCTCAAGCGGGGGCCCGGTAGATACGCAGTATTTT

V: TRBV20-1
size: many
length: 15
J: TRBJ1-6
D: NA
CDR3: CSARAQENYNSPLHF
DNA: TGCAGTGCTAGAGCCCAGGAGAACTATAATTCACCCCTCCACTTT

V: TRBV12-3/TRBV12-4
size: many
length: 14
J: TRBJ1-5
D: NA
CDR3: CASTLSGKDQPQHF
DNA: TGTGCCAGCACCTTATCTGGGAAAGATCAGCCCCAGCATTTT